This passage covers 4 T cell receptor beta chains from one sample sequenced in a study of beta chain features in type 1 diabetes. Expressed TCRB transcripts were sequenced after all isolated RNA was converted to cDNA. Libraries were prepared by immunoSEQ multiplex PCR; TCRdb keeps only in-frame clonotypes and omits some of them. Of about 350,000 clones in the sample, around a fifth were seen once. Sequencing used naive CD4+ T cells from blood. Receptor source: a woman aged 18-29 years in good health.

This clone showed up just a few times. The chain recombines TRBV4-1 with TRBJ2-3; 7 bases are a match to TRBD2. The germline gives CDR1 MGHRA, CDR2 YSYEKL. This CDR3 region has 16 residues. With 0 bases clipped from V and 4 bases from J, the junction kept 7 bases outside the gene matches. CDR3 protein: CASSQDWAGRADTQYF. The CDR3 DNA reads TGCGCCAGCAGCCAAGATTGGGCAGGGAGGGCAGATACGCAGTATTTT.

The chain employs TRBV29-1 and TRBJ2-7; weak D call: TRBD1 (6 bases). From germline, CDR1 is SQVTM and CDR2 ANQGSEA. V dropped 4 bases and J dropped 5 bases, with 12 bases sitting between them. The CDR3 totals 12 residues. The CDR3 region is CSVGGRGHEQYF. The DNA for the CDR3 is TGCAGCGTTGGGGGCAGGGGCCACGAGCAGTACTTC.

CDR3 DNA sequence: TGTGCCAGCTCACGAGCGTCACTAGAACCCGGGGAGCTGTTTTTT. Protein product: CASSRASLEPGELFF. V and J are TRBV18 and TRBJ2-2, with D possibly being TRBD2 (5 bases). The CDR3 has 15 residues. Germline CDR1 and CDR2: KGHSH and LQKENI. The V end lost 4 bases, the J end lost 6 bases, and 15 bases lay between the germline ends.

This chain links TRBV19 with TRBJ2-1; maybe TRBD1 (7 bases). The CDR3 loop spans 16 amino acids. Trimming stripped 4 bases from V and 7 bases from J, with 20 bases between. Per the germline V gene, CDR1 is LNHDA and CDR2 is SQIVND (reference sequence). CDR3 sequence: CASSKDQGGRPNEQFF. Here the CDR3 DNA reads TGTGCCAGTAGTAAGGATCAGGGGGGTCGGCCTAATGAGCAGTTCTTC.